This is a list of T cell receptor beta chains from one sample in a study of human thymus T cells. TCRdb's table, derived via immunoSEQ multiplex PCR, lists solely in-frame clones and lacks some. The profile covers tens of thousands of clones, with roughly 97% appearing a single time and 0.031% taken by the ten largest. The specimen sequenced was thymus tissue. The receptors shown here come from a boy in the first two years of life with a congenital heart defect but otherwise immunologically healthy. CDR3s include the opening cysteine and the closing phenylalanine or tryptophan. The D gene is left open where the match is weak. The size entry is marked missing in some rows and otherwise reads once, few, many or a size class.

once TRBJ1-3 18 NA TRBV4-1 CASSQAGTPLARGNTIYF TGCGCCAGCAGCCAAGCGGGGACACCCCTAGCACGAGGAAACACCATATATTTT
NA TRBJ2-4 14 NA TRBV7-2 CASSSGTAKNIQYF TGTGCCAGCAGCTCCGGGACAGCCAAAAACATTCAGTACTTC
NA TRBJ1-5 17 TRBD1 TRBV2 CASRGTGHERGDQPQHF TGTGCCAGCAGGGGGACAGGACACGAAAGAGGTGATCAGCCCCAGCATTTT
NA TRBJ2-3 17 TRBD2 TRBV11-3 CASSSLAGVSRTDTQYF TGTGCCAGCAGCTCATTAGCGGGGGTTTCCCGCACAGATACGCAGTATTTT
NA TRBJ1-4 16 TRBD1 TRBV4-3 CASSQGGQGVVEKLFF TGCGCCAGCAGCCAAGGTGGACAGGGAGTTGTTGAAAAACTGTTTTTT
NA TRBJ1-3 15 NA TRBV11-2 CASSRRQDSGNTIYF TGTGCCAGCAGCCGCAGACAGGACTCTGGAAACACCATATATTTT
NA TRBJ2-7 15 NA TRBV6-5 CASSYSTDKGYEQYF TGTGCCAGCAGTTACTCGACGGACAAGGGCTACGAGCAGTACTTC
NA TRBJ2-5 13 NA TRBV5-4 CASSPAGKETQYF TGTGCCAGCAGCCCGGCGGGAAAAGAGACCCAGTACTTC
NA TRBJ1-2 12 TRBD1 TRBV19 CASITTGEGYTF TGTGCCAGTATCACGACAGGGGAAGGCTACACCTTC
NA TRBJ1-4 13 NA TRBV19 CASIPRGGEKLFF TGTGCCAGTATCCCTCGTGGGGGTGAAAAACTGTTTTTT
NA TRBJ2-2 13 TRBD1 TRBV29-1 CSLKDRGSGELFF TGCAGCCTCAAGGACAGGGGGTCCGGGGAGCTGTTTTTT
NA TRBJ1-1 15 NA TRBV5-4 CASSFPGPTRGEAFF TGTGCCAGCAGCTTCCCCGGGCCCACAAGGGGTGAAGCTTTCTTT
NA TRBJ2-1 18 TRBD2 TRBV7-9 CASSLESSGGSSYNEQFF TGTGCCAGCAGCTTAGAGTCTAGCGGGGGGAGCTCCTACAATGAGCAGTTCTTC
NA TRBJ1-1 14 NA TRBV29-1 CSVEERVMNTEAFF TGCAGCGTTGAAGAAAGGGTGATGAACACTGAAGCTTTCTTT
NA TRBJ2-5 19 TRBD2 TRBV5-1 CASSSRLAGARDIQETQYF TGCGCCAGCAGCTCCAGACTAGCGGGAGCTCGTGACATACAAGAGACCCAGTACTTC
NA TRBJ2-1 19 NA TRBV30 CAWSVRNKPFSARGNEQFF TGTGCCTGGAGTGTAAGAAATAAGCCTTTTTCCGCGCGTGGCAATGAGCAGTTCTTC
NA TRBJ2-5 15 TRBD2 TRBV7-9 CASTPSGARKGTQYF TGTGCCAGCACCCCAAGCGGGGCGAGAAAGGGGACCCAGTACTTC
NA TRBJ1-2 15 TRBD1 TRBV28 CASTERGPSNYGYTF TGTGCCAGCACCGAGAGGGGGCCATCCAACTATGGCTACACCTTC
NA TRBJ1-3 16 TRBD1 TRBV7-9 CASSSRTGRPGNTIYF TGTGCCAGCAGCTCCCGGACAGGGAGACCTGGAAACACCATATATTTT
NA TRBJ2-7 16 TRBD2 TRBV5-1 CASSLDSGGPLYEQYF TGCGCCAGCAGCTTGGATAGCGGGGGGCCACTCTACGAGCAGTACTTC
NA TRBJ2-7 16 TRBD1 TRBV7-4 CASSLRPGQGAYEQYF TGTGCCAGCAGCTTACGACCGGGACAGGGAGCCTACGAGCAGTACTTC
NA TRBJ1-2 15 TRBD1 TRBV2 CASTPRRQGNYGYTF TGTGCCAGCACACCCCGGAGACAGGGCAACTATGGCTACACCTTC
NA TRBJ2-7 15 TRBD2 TRBV19 CASSIWGTSGYEQYF TGTGCCAGTAGTATCTGGGGGACTAGCGGATACGAGCAGTACTTC
NA TRBJ2-2 14 NA TRBV19 CASSIHPGVRELFF TGTGCCAGTAGTATCCACCCCGGTGTGAGGGAGCTGTTTTTT
NA TRBJ1-1 13 NA TRBV10-3 CAISLWVNTEAFF TGTGCCATCAGTTTATGGGTGAACACTGAAGCTTTCTTT
NA TRBJ2-3 16 NA TRBV5-1 CASSLSGTTSTDTQYF TGCGCCAGCAGCTTGTCAGGGACAACTAGCACAGATACGCAGTATTTT
NA TRBJ1-3 16 NA TRBV5-6 CASSYSTRSSGNTIYF TGTGCCAGCAGCTACTCAACTAGAAGCTCTGGAAACACCATATATTTT
NA TRBJ1-1 16 TRBD1 TRBV5-1 CASSFTTGGAGTEAFF TGCGCCAGCAGCTTTACCACAGGGGGCGCGGGCACTGAAGCTTTCTTT
once TRBJ1-1 12 NA TRBV19 CASTQGVTEAFF TGTGCCAGTACACAAGGGGTGACTGAAGCTTTCTTT
once TRBJ2-7 17 TRBD2 TRBV13 CASSCWAGGMENYEQYF TGTGCCAGCAGCTGCTGGGCGGGAGGGATGGAAAACTACGAGCAGTACTTC
NA TRBJ1-2 16 NA TRBV5-4 CASSLGHRVRGYGYTF TGTGCCAGCAGCTTGGGTCACAGGGTAAGGGGCTATGGCTACACCTTC
NA TRBJ2-7 15 NA TRBV14 CASSQPKDSSYEQYF TGTGCCAGCAGCCAGCCTAAGGACAGCTCCTACGAGCAGTACTTC
NA TRBJ2-5 14 TRBD2 TRBV5-1 CASRTSAIQETQYF TGCGCCAGCCGGACTAGCGCGATCCAAGAGACCCAGTACTTC
NA TRBJ1-1 12 NA TRBV14 CASSHRYAEAFF TGTGCCAGCAGCCATCGGTACGCTGAAGCTTTCTTT
NA TRBJ2-5 19 TRBD2 TRBV7-9 CASSFLGTSGRAPLETQYF TGTGCCAGCAGCTTTCTTGGGACTAGCGGGAGGGCCCCCCTGGAGACCCAGTACTTC
NA TRBJ2-7 17 NA TRBV7-2 CASSLWWTRGGPYEQYF TGTGCCAGCAGCTTATGGTGGACCAGAGGGGGACCGTACGAGCAGTACTTC
NA TRBJ2-2 17 NA TRBV5-4 CASSLDGNPIPPGELFF TGTGCCAGCAGCTTGGATGGCAACCCGATACCCCCCGGGGAGCTGTTTTTT
NA TRBJ1-4 13 NA TRBV14 CASSSSGQEKLFF TGTGCCAGCAGCTCTTCAGGGCAGGAAAAACTGTTTTTT
NA TRBJ2-7 12 NA TRBV30 CAWSPWVGEQYF TGTGCCTGGAGTCCCTGGGTTGGCGAGCAGTACTTC
NA TRBJ2-3 15 NA TRBV18 CASSPPDLRGDTQYF TGTGCCAGCTCACCACCGGACCTGCGCGGAGATACGCAGTATTTT
NA TRBJ2-5 13 NA TRBV7-2 CASSPPGVETQYF TGTGCCAGCAGCCCCCCAGGGGTTGAGACCCAGTACTTC
NA TRBJ1-5 17 NA TRBV19 CASSWVGPHRYNQPQHF TGTGCCAGTAGTTGGGTAGGACCCCACCGTTATAATCAGCCCCAGCATTTT
NA TRBJ1-4 13 NA TRBV5-1 CASSLDRNEKLFF TGCGCCAGCAGCCTAGACAGGAATGAAAAACTGTTTTTT
NA TRBJ2-3 15 TRBD2 TRBV19 CASRASGGGTDTQYF TGTGCCAGTAGGGCTAGCGGGGGTGGCACAGATACGCAGTATTTT
few TRBJ1-6 16 TRBD1 TRBV9 CASSQDRDDYNSPLHF TGTGCCAGCAGTCAAGACAGGGATGATTATAATTCACCCCTCCACTTT
NA TRBJ1-1 15 NA TRBV25-1 CASSDQTTLNTEAFF TGTGCCAGCAGTGATCAAACAACCCTGAACACTGAAGCTTTCTTT
NA TRBJ1-2 16 NA TRBV4-1 CASSQVKGRKHYGYTF TGCGCCAGCAGCCAAGTTAAGGGCAGGAAACACTATGGCTACACCTTC
NA TRBJ2-3 14 NA TRBV7-9 CASSFGTAPYTQYF TGTGCCAGCAGCTTTGGGACTGCCCCATATACGCAGTATTTT
NA TRBJ2-7 16 NA TRBV29-1 CSVEAGRDRPPYEQYF TGCAGCGTTGAGGCCGGGAGGGACAGGCCTCCCTACGAGCAGTACTTC
NA TRBJ1-1 11 NA TRBV20-1 CSASRQIEAFF TGCAGTGCTAGTAGGCAGATTGAAGCTTTCTTT
NA TRBJ2-7 16 NA TRBV19 CASSSFHQTNCDEQYF TGTGCCAGTAGTTCATTTCACCAGACCAATTGTGACGAGCAGTACTTC
NA TRBJ1-5 16 NA TRBV21-1 CASPKREDSYNQPQHF TGTGCCAGCCCTAAGCGGGAGGACAGCTACAATCAGCCCCAGCATTTT
NA TRBJ2-7 22 NA TRBV18 CASSLVLVLPPDLVRFSGGQYF TGTGCCAGCTCACTGGTTTTGGTCCTGCCACCCGATTTAGTTCGTTTTTCTGGAGGGCAGTACTTC
NA TRBJ2-7 14 NA TRBV7-8 CASSEGHESYEQYF TGTGCCAGCAGTGAGGGCCATGAATCCTACGAGCAGTACTTC
NA TRBJ1-1 15 NA TRBV11-2 CASSFQGGSSTEAFF TGTGCCAGCAGCTTCCAAGGTGGCAGCAGCACTGAAGCTTTCTTT